Given below is one T cell receptor (beta chain) in context. As yet, its antigen is unknown. The data are from a study of radiotherapy plus CTLA-4 blockade in lung cancer. About the study: Objective responses arose in roughly 18% of patients, and approximately 28% experienced disease control.

Chemo-refractory metastatic non-small-cell lung cancer patients were treated with focal radiation plus CTLA-4 blockade with ipilimumab. Regarding the study as a whole: Blood-borne expansion of tumor-derived TCR clones followed radiotherapy plus ipilimumab. Strongest reported response predictors: early blood clone changes and post-radiation interferon-beta.

Only in-frame clones appear in the TCRdb table, and some are missing; sequencing was by immunoSEQ multiplex PCR. The sample has 25,000 to 35,000 clones; approximately 75% are singletons. Germline CDR1 MGHDK, CDR2 SYGVNS. After removal of 4 bases from V and 4 bases from J, the junction contained 8 bases not matched to a gene. This CDR3 has 16 residues. The clonotype originates from a human donor with non-small cell lung cancer that progressed on radiotherapy plus ipilimumab. The material was peripheral blood, obtained from a patient treated with radiotherapy plus ipilimumab. This rearrangement joins TRBV25-1 to TRBJ2-7; 12 nucleotides line up with TRBD2. The CDR3 loop is CASSGIPTSGGYEQYF. The CDR3 nucleotides read TGTGCCAGCAGTGGAATCCCGACTAGCGGGGGATACGAGCAGTACTTC.